Below, one T cell receptor (beta chain) is given with its context. This clonotype was recorded many times. No antigen is known for it. Base qualities are missing; no much larger clone stands one base away. This sample stems from a study (dated by TCRdb to the mid-2010s). For context, the study as a whole: The study tested whether tumor-infiltrating Tregs in breast cancer are recruited from blood Tregs or converted in situ from other CD4+ T cell subsets. Findings and caveats that apply to the study as a whole: Validation in the larger cohort was restricted to a single TCR beta V-J rearrangement rather than whole repertoires. Tumor memory CD4+ T cell TCR gene usage clustered with blood and lymph node memory CD4+ cells and lymph node naive CD4+ cells. The greatest overlap of tumor-infiltrating Treg TCR alpha and beta sequences was with tumor naive CD4+ T cells, followed next by blood naive CD4+ T cells.

Naive CD4+ T cells were purified with the Miltenyi Naive CD4+ T Cell Isolation kit, with Tregs depleted using CD25 microbeads. Tregs, naive and memory CD4+ T cells from tumor, blood and ipsilateral draining lymph nodes of five or six breast cancer patients underwent full-length TCR alpha and beta sequencing. Tumor tissue, along with lymph nodes from ipsilateral axillary dissection, was perfused with PBS, minced, and then digested using collagenase I and hyaluronidase. Ficoll density gradient centrifugation was used to isolate mononuclear cells from lymph nodes or from under 55 ml of peripheral blood. A purity exceeding 90% was confirmed by FACS for the sorted cell populations. Full-length TCR variable regions were amplified by 5' RACE PCR using constant-region reverse primers, and then by semi-nested PCR using Nested Universal Primer A. The ReliaPrep RNA Cell Miniprep System was used to extract total RNA, which was then reverse transcribed into 5'RACE-ready cDNA with the SMARTer RACE 5'/3' Kit. Multiplex adaptors were used to barcode full-length TCR alpha and beta libraries, and the barcoded libraries were sequenced on an Illumina MiSeq. In the original analysis: For each of nine subset-tissue groups, sequencing data from the five patients were pooled, and the groups were then compared using unsupervised clustering of TCR gene usage. The Morisita-Horn index was used to calculate repertoire similarity, with shared sequences weighted by how much each contributed to each repertoire. The raw public data were reprocessed by TCRdb itself: fastp quality trimming at Q25, MiXCR clonotype calling, in-frame beta chains only. Each CDR3 protein gets just one entry, which takes the most common genes and DNA from the rows behind it. TCRdb assigned the V and J calls; the authors' analysis was not used. The sample contains some 37,000 distinct CDR3 sequences, approximately 19% of them found a single time. The ten most abundant clones make up 2.5% to 3% of the sample.

The sample taken for sequencing was naive CD4+ T cells sorted from a lymph node. In light of the paper, this sample's cell subset or site label describes: naive CD4+ T cells, CD4+CD45RA+CD25-. The receptor's source is a female donor with breast cancer.

Here the CDR3 is given as CASSLAGGSYNEQFF. The bases read TGTGCCAGCAGTTTGGCAGGGGGCTCCTACAATGAGCAGTTCTTC. The V and J segments used are TRBV12-3 or TRBV12-4 and TRBJ2-1; 7 middle bases align to TRBD1. Taken from cysteine to phenylalanine, the CDR3 has 15 residues. Just the 45-base CDR3 DNA is kept, in frame starting at base 1. V is pruned by 3 bases and J by 0 bases, leaving 2 bases of the junction without a gene match.